These T cell receptor beta chains were read from a single sample in a study of CD8 T cells in ankylosing spondylitis. Using its own MiXCR run on the 5' RACE reads, TCRdb lists one record per CDR3 protein. This repertoire shows around 250,000 distinct CDR3 sequences, about 10% found once; its top ten account for approximately 6.6%. Sequencing used blood, either unsorted or a sorted T cell fraction (not recorded which). Source of these receptors: a male donor with ankylosing spondylitis or in good health (not recorded which). The CDR3 runs from the conserved cysteine through the conserved F or W. The order of the fields is CDR3 DNA, CDR3 protein, J gene, clone size, D gene, V gene. A D gene is named only where the DNA matches it firmly. Only some rows state a clone size, as once, few, many or a class for expanded clones.

DNA: TGCGCCAGCAGTGAAATTAGCACAGATACGCAGTATTTT
CDR3: CASSEISTDTQYF
J: TRBJ2-3
size: few
D: NA
V: TRBV10-1

DNA: TGCAGCGTTGACCTAGGTCTATACAATGAGCAGTTCTTC
CDR3: CSVDLGLYNEQFF
J: TRBJ2-1
size: few
D: NA
V: TRBV29-1

DNA: TGTGCCAGTAGAAGCTTAAGGTCGGATACGCAGTATTTT
CDR3: CASRSLRSDTQYF
J: TRBJ2-3
size: many
D: NA
V: TRBV19

DNA: TGCAGTGCTAGGGGGACGCACGACTACGAGCAGTACTTC
CDR3: CSARGTHDYEQYF
J: TRBJ2-7
size: many
D: NA
V: TRBV20-1

DNA: TGTGCCACCTCGGGACAGGGGGACTTTGGGTACACCTTC
CDR3: CATSGQGDFGYTF
J: TRBJ1-2
size: many
D: TRBD1
V: TRBV10-3

DNA: TGCGCCAGCAGAAGATGGACAGGGGACGAGGAGCTGTTTTTT
CDR3: CASRRWTGDEELFF
J: TRBJ2-2
size: many
D: TRBD1
V: TRBV5-1

DNA: TGCAGTGCTCGAGGGCGGGGGGAAACCGGGGAGCTGTTTTTT
CDR3: CSARGRGETGELFF
J: TRBJ2-2
size: many
D: TRBD2
V: TRBV20-1

DNA: TGTGCCAGCAGCGTAGACCCCGTCGGGGCTAATGAAAAACTGTTTTTT
CDR3: CASSVDPVGANEKLFF
J: TRBJ1-4
size: many
D: NA
V: TRBV9

DNA: TGCAGTGCTACCAGGGGATACCGAAACAATGAGCAGTTCTTC
CDR3: CSATRGYRNNEQFF
J: TRBJ2-1
size: many
D: NA
V: TRBV20-1

DNA: TGTGCCAGCAGCTTAGCCGGACAGCTCGACGAGCAGTACTTC
CDR3: CASSLAGQLDEQYF
J: TRBJ2-7
size: few
D: NA
V: TRBV7-2

DNA: TGTGCCAGCAGCTTAAGTTCGAGCGGGGAACTGAACACCGGGGAGCTGTTTTTT
CDR3: CASSLSSSGELNTGELFF
J: TRBJ2-2
size: many
D: TRBD2
V: TRBV7-3

DNA: TGTGCCAGCTCAACGCGTGACAGCCAACTGACCCAGTACTTC
CDR3: CASSTRDSQLTQYF
J: TRBJ2-5
size: NA
D: NA
V: TRBV18

DNA: TGCAGTGCTAGGATCCAGGGCCGCCAAAAAGAGACCCAGTACTTC
CDR3: CSARIQGRQKETQYF
J: TRBJ2-5
size: NA
D: NA
V: TRBV20-1

DNA: TGTGCCAGCAGTTTACAGGGATCGGCCGGGGAGCTGTTTTTT
CDR3: CASSLQGSAGELFF
J: TRBJ2-2
size: many
D: NA
V: TRBV12-3/TRBV12-4

DNA: TGTGCCAGCAGTGCCGGGACTTCCACCGGGGAGCTGTTTTTT
CDR3: CASSAGTSTGELFF
J: TRBJ2-2
size: many
D: NA
V: TRBV6-4

DNA: TGTGCCAGCAGCCAAGTCTCATGGGGGGCCGTTCGGGACTATGGCTACACCTTC
CDR3: CASSQVSWGAVRDYGYTF
J: TRBJ1-2
size: many
D: NA
V: TRBV4-2

DNA: TGTGCCAGCAGCCCCAGGGACACAAATGAAAAACTGTTTTTT
CDR3: CASSPRDTNEKLFF
J: TRBJ1-4
size: many
D: NA
V: TRBV3-1

DNA: TGCAGTGCTAGAGTCGGACAGGTTGCTGAAGCTTTCTTT
CDR3: CSARVGQVAEAFF
J: TRBJ1-1
size: NA
D: TRBD1
V: TRBV20-1

DNA: TGCACCCTAGGGGAGGGGGTTTGGAGTGAGCAGTTCTTC
CDR3: CTLGEGVWSEQFF
J: TRBJ2-1
size: many
D: NA
V: TRBV29-1

DNA: TGTGCCAGCAGTAGGCGGGTGCAAACGAATGAGCAGTTCTTC
CDR3: CASSRRVQTNEQFF
J: TRBJ2-1
size: few
D: NA
V: TRBV7-9

DNA: TGTGCCAGCAGCGTAGGGCCTAGCGGGGAAGACAATGAGCAGTTCTTC
CDR3: CASSVGPSGEDNEQFF
J: TRBJ2-1
size: many
D: TRBD2
V: TRBV9

DNA: TGTGCCAGCAGCTACAATGAGCAGTTCTTC
CDR3: CASSYNEQFF
J: TRBJ2-1
size: few
D: NA
V: TRBV7-2

DNA: TGCGCCAGCACCTTAGCGGGAGTCGCAGATACGCAGTATTTT
CDR3: CASTLAGVADTQYF
J: TRBJ2-3
size: many
D: TRBD2
V: TRBV5-1

DNA: TGCGCCAGCAGCCAAGCCTACTACAATGAGCAGTTCTTC
CDR3: CASSQAYYNEQFF
J: TRBJ2-1
size: many
D: NA
V: TRBV4-1

DNA: TGCAGTGCAGGGACAGCGCCTGAACGGCCCCAGCATTTT
CDR3: CSAGTAPERPQHF
J: TRBJ1-5
size: many
D: TRBD1
V: TRBV20-1